The rows below give T cell receptor beta chains drawn from one sample of a study of blood T cell repertoires in COVID-19. Libraries were prepared by immunoSEQ multiplex PCR; TCRdb keeps only in-frame clonotypes and omits some of them. The profile shows about 120,000 clones, nearly 90% of them singletons. The sample consisted of peripheral blood. These receptors all stem from a woman older than 75 with acute or convalescent COVID-19. Both conserved end residues are part of each CDR3. A D gene is named only where the DNA matches it firmly. A row's size may be missing; if present it is once, few, many or a size class.

j_call: TRBJ2-6; d_call: -; clone_size: -; v_call: TRBV18; cdr3_nt: TGTGCCAGCTCACCGACAGTGATCTCTGGGGCCAACGTCCTGACTTTC; cdr3_aa: CASSPTVISGANVLTF
j_call: TRBJ1-5; d_call: -; clone_size: -; v_call: TRBV7-9; cdr3_nt: TGTGCCAGCAGCCAGGTCGATAGCAATCAGCCCCAGCATTTT; cdr3_aa: CASSQVDSNQPQHF
j_call: TRBJ2-3; d_call: -; clone_size: -; v_call: TRBV5-4; cdr3_nt: TGTGCCAGCAGCTTGGATTCAGGGGTTACAGATACGCAGTATTTT; cdr3_aa: CASSLDSGVTDTQYF
j_call: TRBJ2-3; d_call: TRBD2; clone_size: -; v_call: TRBV19; cdr3_nt: TGTGCCAGTAGTCAGCGGGAGGGCCGCACAGATACGCAGTATTTT; cdr3_aa: CASSQREGRTDTQYF
j_call: TRBJ2-1; d_call: -; clone_size: -; v_call: TRBV7-9; cdr3_nt: TGTGCCAGCAGCCAACAGGGAGGACTAGGCTACAATGAGCAGTTCTTC; cdr3_aa: CASSQQGGLGYNEQFF
j_call: TRBJ1-1; d_call: -; clone_size: -; v_call: TRBV4-3; cdr3_nt: TGCGCCAGCAGCCAAGCCCCAGCGGGGGGGAACACTGAAGCTTTCTTT; cdr3_aa: CASSQAPAGGNTEAFF
j_call: TRBJ2-7; d_call: TRBD2; clone_size: -; v_call: TRBV3-1/TRBV3-2; cdr3_nt: TGTGCCAGCAGCCAAGATATAGGAGTTAGGACTAGCGGTCGTAGGAGCTCCTACGAGCAGTACTTC; cdr3_aa: CASSQDIGVRTSGRRSSYEQYF
j_call: TRBJ2-7; d_call: -; clone_size: -; v_call: TRBV28; cdr3_nt: TGTGCCAGCAGTCTTCAGGGCTCCTACGAGCAGTACTTC; cdr3_aa: CASSLQGSYEQYF
j_call: TRBJ1-2; d_call: TRBD1; clone_size: once; v_call: TRBV5-4; cdr3_nt: TGTGCCAGCAGCCCCCTCCCGAGTGGGACAGGTCCCTATGGCTACACCTTC; cdr3_aa: CASSPLPSGTGPYGYTF
j_call: TRBJ1-3; d_call: -; clone_size: once; v_call: TRBV10-3; cdr3_nt: TGTGCCATCAGTAAAGGACAGTCCTCTGGAAACACCATATATTTT; cdr3_aa: CAISKGQSSGNTIYF
j_call: TRBJ2-5; d_call: -; clone_size: -; v_call: TRBV7-9; cdr3_nt: TGTGCCAGCAGGTTAAACGGGGCCCAGTACTTC; cdr3_aa: CASRLNGAQYF
j_call: TRBJ2-5; d_call: TRBD1; clone_size: -; v_call: TRBV6-5; cdr3_nt: TGTGCCAGCAGCGTAGGGACAGGCCGTCAAGAGACCCAGTACTTC; cdr3_aa: CASSVGTGRQETQYF
j_call: TRBJ1-3; d_call: -; clone_size: -; v_call: TRBV5-1; cdr3_nt: TGCGCCAGCAGCCCCCTCTCAGGTCATGGAAACACCATATATTTT; cdr3_aa: CASSPLSGHGNTIYF
j_call: TRBJ2-7; d_call: -; clone_size: -; v_call: TRBV27; cdr3_nt: TGTGCCAGCAGTTTAAGGGCGGGGTACGAGCAGTACTTC; cdr3_aa: CASSLRAGYEQYF
j_call: TRBJ2-7; d_call: TRBD2; clone_size: -; v_call: TRBV6-6; cdr3_nt: TGTGCCAGCAGGACCGGGACTAGCGGGCTCGACGAGCAGTACTTC; cdr3_aa: CASRTGTSGLDEQYF
j_call: TRBJ1-3; d_call: -; clone_size: -; v_call: TRBV7-9; cdr3_nt: TGTGCCAGCAGTGCAGGGCAGGGAAACACCATATATTTT; cdr3_aa: CASSAGQGNTIYF
j_call: TRBJ1-5; d_call: -; clone_size: -; v_call: TRBV20-1; cdr3_nt: TGCAGCTCTAGTCAGGGTAATCAGCCCCAGCATTTT; cdr3_aa: CSSSQGNQPQHF
j_call: TRBJ2-1; d_call: TRBD2; clone_size: -; v_call: TRBV5-1; cdr3_nt: TGCGCCAGCAGCAGGGAGGGACTAGCGGGAGGCTACAATGAGCAGTTCTTC; cdr3_aa: CASSREGLAGGYNEQFF
j_call: TRBJ2-5; d_call: TRBD1; clone_size: -; v_call: TRBV5-1; cdr3_nt: TGCGCCAGCAGCAGTCCCGGGACAGGGTGGGAGACCCAGTACTTC; cdr3_aa: CASSSPGTGWETQYF
j_call: TRBJ2-1; d_call: TRBD2; clone_size: -; v_call: TRBV10-1; cdr3_nt: TGCGCCAGCAGTGACTCGGGACTAGCGGTATACAATGAGCAGTTCTTC; cdr3_aa: CASSDSGLAVYNEQFF
j_call: TRBJ1-4; d_call: -; clone_size: -; v_call: TRBV19; cdr3_nt: TGTGCCAGTAGTCTAGACGTAGCAACTAATGAAAAACTGTTTTTT; cdr3_aa: CASSLDVATNEKLFF
j_call: TRBJ1-6; d_call: -; clone_size: once; v_call: TRBV19; cdr3_nt: TGTGCCAGTAGTAGACAGGACTTTAATTCACCCCTCCACTTT; cdr3_aa: CASSRQDFNSPLHF
j_call: TRBJ2-5; d_call: -; clone_size: -; v_call: TRBV29-1; cdr3_nt: TGCAGCGGACGGGACACCCCACGGGAGACCCAGTACTTC; cdr3_aa: CSGRDTPRETQYF
j_call: TRBJ2-5; d_call: -; clone_size: -; v_call: TRBV5-4; cdr3_nt: TGTGCCAGCAGCCCAAGATTTCGGGAGACCCAGTACTTC; cdr3_aa: CASSPRFRETQYF
j_call: TRBJ2-3; d_call: -; clone_size: -; v_call: TRBV6-5; cdr3_nt: TGTGCCAGCAGTCTCACAGATACGCAGTATTTT; cdr3_aa: CASSLTDTQYF
j_call: TRBJ1-2; d_call: TRBD1; clone_size: -; v_call: TRBV9; cdr3_nt: TGTGCCAGCAGCGTTAATCCTGTTGGACAGGGGAATGGCTACACCTTC; cdr3_aa: CASSVNPVGQGNGYTF
j_call: TRBJ2-3; d_call: TRBD1; clone_size: -; v_call: TRBV29-1; cdr3_nt: TGCAGCGTTGGCACAGGGGGCATTTTTAGAGATACGCAGTATTTT; cdr3_aa: CSVGTGGIFRDTQYF
j_call: TRBJ1-1; d_call: -; clone_size: -; v_call: TRBV3-1/TRBV3-2; cdr3_nt: TGTGCCAGCAGCGGTCAGACAGGAAGGTCCACTGAAGCTTTCTTT; cdr3_aa: CASSGQTGRSTEAFF
j_call: TRBJ1-5; d_call: -; clone_size: -; v_call: TRBV19; cdr3_nt: TGTGCCAGTAGTATAGCGGGTAGCAATCAGCCCCAGCATTTT; cdr3_aa: CASSIAGSNQPQHF
j_call: TRBJ2-7; d_call: -; clone_size: few; v_call: TRBV9; cdr3_nt: TGTGCCAGCTCAGGGATACAGGGCTACGAGCAGTACTTC; cdr3_aa: CASSGIQGYEQYF
j_call: TRBJ1-2; d_call: -; clone_size: -; v_call: TRBV5-1; cdr3_nt: TGCGCCAGGGGCCGGGTACGTGCAGGGCGGAACTTC; cdr3_aa: CARGRVRAGRNF
j_call: TRBJ2-1; d_call: TRBD2; clone_size: -; v_call: TRBV27; cdr3_nt: TGTGCCAGCAGTTTACTCTTCCTGAACCCTCCTAGCGGCCCCTTTTTTAATGAGCAGTTCTTC; cdr3_aa: CASSLLFLNPPSGPFFNEQFF
j_call: TRBJ2-7; d_call: TRBD2; clone_size: -; v_call: TRBV28; cdr3_nt: TGTGCCAGCACCCGGCTAGCGGGAGACTACGAGCAGTACTTC; cdr3_aa: CASTRLAGDYEQYF
j_call: TRBJ2-1; d_call: TRBD2; clone_size: -; v_call: TRBV19; cdr3_nt: TGTGCCAGTAGTATACCGGGACTACTTTACAATGAGCAGTTCTTC; cdr3_aa: CASSIPGLLYNEQFF
j_call: TRBJ2-7; d_call: -; clone_size: -; v_call: TRBV12-2; cdr3_nt: TGTGCAAGTCGCTTAGAGCCAGGGGGGTTCTCCTACGAGCAGTACTTC; cdr3_aa: CASRLEPGGFSYEQYF
j_call: TRBJ2-1; d_call: -; clone_size: -; v_call: TRBV7-2; cdr3_nt: TGTGCCAGCAGCTTAGCGCTTGTGGCCAATGAGCAGTTCTTC; cdr3_aa: CASSLALVANEQFF
j_call: TRBJ2-7; d_call: -; clone_size: -; v_call: TRBV7-2; cdr3_nt: TGTGCCAGCAGCCCATACCCGACGGAGTCCTACGAGCAGTACTTC; cdr3_aa: CASSPYPTESYEQYF
j_call: TRBJ2-5; d_call: -; clone_size: -; v_call: TRBV5-6; cdr3_nt: TGTGCCAGCAGCTTCCGCCGGGTTGAGGAGACCCAGTACTTC; cdr3_aa: CASSFRRVEETQYF
j_call: TRBJ2-3; d_call: TRBD1; clone_size: -; v_call: TRBV2; cdr3_nt: TGTGCCAGCTACCGCGGACAGGTTAGCACAGATACGCAGTATTTT; cdr3_aa: CASYRGQVSTDTQYF
j_call: TRBJ1-3; d_call: TRBD1; clone_size: few; v_call: TRBV7-2; cdr3_nt: TGTGCCAGCAGCTCCCCCGACAGGGGGATCGGAAACACCATATATTTT; cdr3_aa: CASSSPDRGIGNTIYF
j_call: TRBJ2-6; d_call: -; clone_size: -; v_call: TRBV11-3; cdr3_nt: TGTGCCAGCAGCCTAAGCTCTGGGGCCAACGTCCTGACTTTC; cdr3_aa: CASSLSSGANVLTF
j_call: TRBJ1-2; d_call: -; clone_size: -; v_call: TRBV27; cdr3_nt: TGTGCCAGCAGGCCGACAGCTGCTAACTATGGCTACACCTTC; cdr3_aa: CASRPTAANYGYTF
j_call: TRBJ1-6; d_call: TRBD1; clone_size: -; v_call: TRBV19; cdr3_nt: TGTGCCAGTAGCGGGACAGCTAATTCACCCCTCCACTTT; cdr3_aa: CASSGTANSPLHF
j_call: TRBJ1-4; d_call: TRBD1; clone_size: -; v_call: TRBV9; cdr3_nt: TGTGCCAGCAGCGTAGGGGACAGCGTTGAAAAACTGTTTTTT; cdr3_aa: CASSVGDSVEKLFF
j_call: TRBJ2-3; d_call: -; clone_size: -; v_call: TRBV6-1; cdr3_nt: TGTGCCAGCAGTGAATCCTTCGGGAACACAGATACGCAGTATTTT; cdr3_aa: CASSESFGNTDTQYF
j_call: TRBJ2-1; d_call: TRBD2; clone_size: few; v_call: TRBV7-3; cdr3_nt: TGTGCCAGCTCCCGGGACTACTCCTACAATGAGCAGTTCTTC; cdr3_aa: CASSRDYSYNEQFF
j_call: TRBJ1-2; d_call: TRBD1; clone_size: -; v_call: TRBV20-1; cdr3_nt: TGCAGTGCTAGTGAGACAGGGGGAGTACAGGGAACTTCTTTC; cdr3_aa: CSASETGGVQGTSF
j_call: TRBJ2-7; d_call: TRBD1; clone_size: -; v_call: TRBV15; cdr3_nt: TGTGCCACCAGCAGAGATAGTGACAGGGGCGGCGAGCAGTACTTC; cdr3_aa: CATSRDSDRGGEQYF
j_call: TRBJ2-2; d_call: -; clone_size: -; v_call: TRBV27; cdr3_nt: TGTGCCAGCAGGGAGGTTTTCGGAAACACCGGGGAGCTGTTTTTT; cdr3_aa: CASREVFGNTGELFF
j_call: TRBJ1-1; d_call: -; clone_size: -; v_call: TRBV20-1; cdr3_nt: TGCAGTGCTAGTGACGGGGTAACTGAAGCTTTCTTT; cdr3_aa: CSASDGVTEAFF
j_call: TRBJ2-4; d_call: TRBD1; clone_size: -; v_call: TRBV27; cdr3_nt: TGTGCCAGCAGTACGACCCCGGACAGGGGGGGATGGAGGGCCAAAAACATTCAGTACTTC; cdr3_aa: CASSTTPDRGGWRAKNIQYF
j_call: TRBJ1-1; d_call: -; clone_size: -; v_call: TRBV7-2; cdr3_nt: TGTGCCAGCAGCTCTAAGGCTTCAAGCACCGCGGGTGCTTTCTTT; cdr3_aa: CASSSKASSTAGAFF
j_call: TRBJ2-3; d_call: TRBD2; clone_size: -; v_call: TRBV4-1; cdr3_nt: TGCGCCAGCAGCCAGTCGCAGACTAGCGGGAGCGCAGATACGCAGTATTTT; cdr3_aa: CASSQSQTSGSADTQYF
j_call: TRBJ2-3; d_call: TRBD1; clone_size: -; v_call: TRBV29-1; cdr3_nt: TGCAGCGTTGAACAGGGGGCGCGAGGAGATACGCAGTATTTT; cdr3_aa: CSVEQGARGDTQYF